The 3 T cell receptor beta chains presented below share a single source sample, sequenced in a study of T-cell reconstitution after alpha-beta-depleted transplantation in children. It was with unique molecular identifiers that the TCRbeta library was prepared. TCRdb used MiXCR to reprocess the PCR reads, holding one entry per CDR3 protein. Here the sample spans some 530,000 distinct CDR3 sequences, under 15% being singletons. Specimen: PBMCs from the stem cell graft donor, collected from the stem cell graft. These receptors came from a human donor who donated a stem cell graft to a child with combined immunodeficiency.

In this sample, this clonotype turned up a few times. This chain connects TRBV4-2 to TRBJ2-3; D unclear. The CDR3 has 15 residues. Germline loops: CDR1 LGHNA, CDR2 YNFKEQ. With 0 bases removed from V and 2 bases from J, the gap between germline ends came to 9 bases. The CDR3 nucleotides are TGTGCCAGCAGCCAAGAAAGGGCCTTCACAGATACGCAGTATTTT. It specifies CASSQERAFTDTQYF.

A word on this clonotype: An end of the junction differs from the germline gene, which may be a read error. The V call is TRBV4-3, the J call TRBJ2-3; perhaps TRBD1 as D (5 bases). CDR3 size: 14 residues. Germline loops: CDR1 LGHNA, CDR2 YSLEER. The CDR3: CASSQEWGTGTQYF. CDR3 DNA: TGCGCCAGCAGCCAAGAGTGGGGAACAGGTACGCAGTATTTT.

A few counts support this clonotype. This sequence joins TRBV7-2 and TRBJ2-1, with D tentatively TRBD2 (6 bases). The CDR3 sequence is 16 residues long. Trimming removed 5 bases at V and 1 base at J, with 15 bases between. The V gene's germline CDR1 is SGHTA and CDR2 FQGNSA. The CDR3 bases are TGTGCCAGCAGCCTCGCGACTAGTCCGTCCTACAATGAGCAGTTCTTC. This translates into CASSLATSPSYNEQFF. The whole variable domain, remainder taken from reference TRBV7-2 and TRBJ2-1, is GAGVSQSPSNKVTEKGKDVELRCDPISGHTALYWYRQSLGQGLEFLIYFQGNSAPDKSGLPSDRFSAERTGGSVSTLTIQRTQQEDSAVYLCASSLATSPSYNEQFFGPGTRLTVL.